The 13 T cell receptor beta chains reported below all come from one sample, sequenced in a study of CD8 T cells in ankylosing spondylitis. TCRdb used MiXCR to reprocess the 5' RACE reads, holding one entry per CDR3 protein. The table shows a few hundred thousand distinct CDR3 sequences, with roughly a tenth occurring only once. The sample taken for sequencing was blood, either unsorted or a sorted T cell fraction (not recorded which). The receptors were gathered from a male donor with ankylosing spondylitis or in good health (not recorded which).

The V call is TRBV12-3 or TRBV12-4, the J call TRBJ2-2, with D possibly being TRBD1 or TRBD2 (6 bases each). Trimming pared 6 bases from V and 0 bases from J, leaving 11 bases between. The CDR3 is made up of 15 amino acids. CDR3 protein: CASRVGGSNTGELFF. In DNA form, the CDR3 reads TGTGCCAGCAGAGTCGGGGGCTCGAACACCGGGGAGCTGTTTTTT.

This clonotype was counted a single time. A much larger clone sits a single nucleotide away, making a read error possible. The V gene is TRBV5-1, the J gene TRBJ2-4; 7 nucleotides agree with TRBD1. CDR3 length: 14 residues. Per germline, CDR1 SGHRS and CDR2 YFSETQ. CDR3 DNA sequence: TGCGCCAGCAGCTTCGGGACAGATCAAAACATTCAGTCCTTC. It specifies CASSFGTDQNIQSF.

This clonotype was recorded at least ten times. The CDR3 DNA sequence: TGTGCCAGCAGTTTAACTGACAATCTTCTACGGCAGTACTTC. This gives the protein CASSLTDNLLRQYF. The chain combines TRBV6-2 or TRBV6-3 with TRBJ2-7; D not certain. Trimming removed 4 bases from V and 9 bases from J, with 19 bases in between. This CDR3 has 14 amino acids. The germline V gene has CDR1 MNHEY and CDR2 SVGEGT.

The V call is TRBV2, the J call TRBJ2-7; no definite D call. The V end lost 2 bases, the J end lost 0 bases, and 11 bases lay between the germline ends. Germline lookup yields CDR1 SNHLY and CDR2 FYNNEI. The CDR3 runs 15 residues. CDR3 sequence: CASSERSGLSYEQYF. CDR3 DNA sequence: TGTGCCAGCAGTGAAAGATCGGGCCTCTCCTACGAGCAGTACTTC.

The V gene is TRBV28, the J gene TRBJ1-1; tentative D call: TRBD1 (6 bases). Germline CDR1 and CDR2: MDHEN and SYDVKM. V lost 2 bases and J 1 base, leaving 11 bases between the germline ends. CDR3 length: 15 amino acids. The CDR3: CASSLPSGANTEAFF. For the CDR3, the DNA is TGTGCCAGCAGTTTACCGTCAGGGGCGAACACTGAAGCTTTCTTT.

This clonotype was observed a few times. The rearrangement links TRBV7-6 to TRBJ1-1, with a weak D call TRBD1 (6 bases). This CDR3 spans 19 amino acids. Germline lookup yields CDR1 SGHVS and CDR2 FNYEAQ. Trimming pared 2 bases from V and 1 base from J, leaving 23 bases between. The CDR3 DNA reads as TGTGCCAGCAGCTTAACACCCCCACAGGGTTCGGGAGGGAACACTGAAGCTTTCTTT. Protein product: CASSLTPPQGSGGNTEAFF.

This clonotype has ten or more counts. The genes are TRBV29-1 and TRBJ1-1; possibly TRBD1 for D (5 bases). The V end was cut by 1 base, the J end by 1 base, with 13 bases between. Looked up from germline, CDR1 is SQVTM and CDR2 is ANQGSEA. The CDR3 covers 15 residues. Written as DNA, the CDR3 is TGCAGCGTTGAAGGACAACCGGGGGAGAACACTGAAGCTTTCTTT. Amino acids: CSVEGQPGENTEAFF. Looking up the rest from reference TRBV29-1 and TRBJ1-1 gives the full variable domain: SAVISQKPSRDICQRGTSLTIQCQVDSQVTMMFWYRQQPGQSLTLIATANQGSEATYESGFVIDKFPISRPNLTFSTLTVSNMSPEDSSIYLCSVEGQPGENTEAFFGQGTRLTVV.

This clonotype has a single count. This chain connects TRBV2 to TRBJ1-5, with unresolved D. Per the germline V gene, CDR1 is SNHLY and CDR2 is FYNNEI. CDR3 size: 14 residues. The V end was cut by 6 bases, the J end by 3 bases, with 12 bases between. The CDR3 region is CASSGQQFNQPQHF. DNA of the CDR3: TGTGCCAGCAGCGGGCAACAGTTCAATCAGCCCCAGCATTTT.

In regard to this clonotype: A single base separates this from a much larger clone, so it may be a read error. V usage is TRBV6-5 and J usage is TRBJ2-3; 11 bases align to TRBD2. The germline CDR1 and CDR2 sequences are MNHEY and SVGAGI. Trimming at V came to 0 bases and at J to 8 bases, leaving 4 bases not matched to a gene. The CDR3 extends over 15 amino acids. CDR3 residues: CASSYSSGGAATQYF. The CDR3 bases are TGTGCCAGCAGTTACTCTAGCGGGGGGGCAGCTACGCAGTATTTT.

This clonotype was recorded many times. This chain links TRBV4-2 with TRBJ2-5; 8 bases line up with TRBD2. This CDR3 has 15 amino acids. V shed 2 bases and J 3 bases; nucleotides not matched to a gene: 5. The germline gives CDR1 LGHNA, CDR2 YNFKEQ. The CDR3 sequence is CASSQPTSGKETQYF. The CDR3 region has the DNA TGTGCCAGCAGCCAACCTACTAGCGGCAAAGAGACCCAGTACTTC.

V and J are TRBV5-1 and TRBJ2-1; possibly TRBD1 or TRBD2 for D (6 bases each). Germline loops: CDR1 SGHRS, CDR2 YFSETQ. This CDR3 is built from 16 residues. The V and J ends lost 2 bases and 6 bases respectively, with 18 bases between them. CDR3 coding DNA: TGCGCCAGCAGCTTCATAGGTGGGGGGCCCGGCAATGAGCAGTTCTTC. As protein: CASSFIGGGPGNEQFF. Filled out from reference TRBV5-1 and TRBJ2-1, the complete variable domain reads KAGVTQTPRYLIKTRGQQVTLSCSPISGHRSVSWYQQTPGQGLQFLFEYFSETQRNKGNFPGRFSGRQFSNSRSEMNVSTLELGDSALYLCASSFIGGGPGNEQFFGPGTRLTVL.

On this clonotype itself: An end of the junction does not agree with germline; a read error may underlie this. The rearrangement links TRBV7-8 to TRBJ2-1, with D possibly TRBD2 on 6 matching bases. The CDR3 extends over 16 amino acids. CDR1 and CDR2 from the germline V gene are SGHVS and FQNEAQ. CDR3 protein: CAGSLRSGGIYNEQFF. CDR3 nucleotide sequence: TGTGCCGGCAGCTTACGTAGTGGGGGGATCTACAATGAGCAGTTCTTC.

This clonotype was observed many times. The CDR3 DNA is TGTGCCAGCAGTTACCTGGGTGGGGCAGGGGGTATGAATGAGCAGTTCTTC. Translated: CASSYLGGAGGMNEQFF. The chain joins TRBV6-5 to TRBJ2-1, with TRBD1 identical over 7 bases. J lost 7 bases, V lost 2 bases, and 14 bases had no gene match. The CDR3 length is 17 residues. Germline V gene lookup returns CDR1 MNHEY and CDR2 SVGAGI.